One T cell receptor beta chain is described in this entry. Seattle-derived patients entered the study during active infection and were followed longitudinally. This record comes from a study of blood T cell repertoires in COVID-19. Overall study context: Italy, Spain and the United States were the sources of the convalescent and acute COVID-19 samples.

V trimming: 6 bases; J trimming: 5 bases; junction bases outside the gene matches: 6. The CDR3 length is 15 residues. The germline CDR1 and CDR2 sequences are KGHSH and LQKENI. Original processing notes: It was from reference gene primer amplification that nucleated cell counts were estimated. TCRdb's copy holds only in-frame clones and misses some; the assay was immunoSEQ multiplex PCR. Clonal size and the V and J genes are those of that table, whereas D and trimming came from the DNA. The sample lists 240,000 or so clones, roughly four fifths seen once, with approximately 7.5% in the top ten. The chain employs TRBV18 and TRBJ2-7; TRBD2 aligns across 14 bases. Sequenced: peripheral blood. The receptor comes from an elderly woman with COVID-19, enrolled during active disease. The CDR3 is CASSPRGLAGDEQYF. The CDR3, as DNA: TGTGCCAGCTCCCCTCGGGGACTAGCGGGAGACGAGCAGTACTTC.